Reported below is one T cell receptor (beta chain). The CDR3 loop spans 17 amino acids. Germline CDR1 reads MGHRA; CDR2 reads YSYEKL. V lost 1 base and J lost 2, with 16 bases in between. The sample is drawn from a study of blood T cell repertoires in COVID-19. TCRdb's copy holds only in-frame clones and misses some; the assay was immunoSEQ multiplex PCR. In the table there are around 130,000 clones, 80% to 85% of which are singletons. Sequencing was carried out using PBMCs or T cells enriched from blood (not recorded which). The origin of this receptor is a man under 40 who had recovered from COVID-19. The genes are TRBV4-1 and TRBJ2-3; possible D gene TRBD2, 5 bases. CDR3 region: CASSQALVAPVTDTQYF. DNA for the CDR3: TGCGCCAGCAGCCAAGCGTTGGTAGCGCCCGTCACAGATACGCAGTATTTT.